Shown below are 18 T cell receptor beta chains from a single sample sequenced in a study of shared clonotypes between healthy human individuals. Repertoires were generated with immunoSEQ multiplex PCR, while TCRdb's copy carries only in-frame clones and drops some. The sample yields 2 million to 2.5 million clones, just over 90% seen once. Specimen: naive CD4+ T cells from PBMCs. Sample subset: CD45RA+ positively selected. The receptors here all came from a man aged 18 to 30 in good health. Some clones in this sample may be carry-over from other donors' samples.

V gene TRBV2 combines with J gene TRBJ1-1, with 7 bases that match TRBD1. CDR1 is SNHLY and CDR2 is FYNNEI in the germline V gene. V was pared by 8 bases and J by 1 base, with 7 bases of the junction left unmatched. The CDR3 length is 14 residues. The DNA of the CDR3 is TGTGCCAGCGTTTACTCAGGGGGGAACACTGAAGCTTTCTTT. Translated, it gives CASVYSGGNTEAFF.

The chain employs TRBV10-2 and TRBJ2-3; D is possibly TRBD2 (5 bases). The germline V and J ends were trimmed by 3 bases and 4 bases, with 14 bases remaining between them. Germline-derived CDR1 and CDR2 are WSHSY and SAAADI. This CDR3 is built from 15 residues. CDR3 sequence (DNA): TGCGCCAGCAGTGACGGGGTATTTGGCGCAGATACGCAGTATTTT. Translating it yields CASSDGVFGADTQYF.

Notes on this clone: Other DNA sequences of this sample code for an identical CDR3. This chain connects TRBV28 to TRBJ2-3; 8 bases are a match to TRBD2. CDR1 is MDHEN, CDR2 SYDVKM, per germline. Trimming took 2 bases from V and 3 from J; bases not matched to a gene: 4. The CDR3 is 15 amino acids. CDR3 sequence: CASSLAGGRTDTQYF. Here the CDR3 DNA reads TGTGCCAGCAGTTTAGCGGGGGGCAGGACAGATACGCAGTATTTT. The complete variable domain, with remaining parts taken from reference TRBV28 and TRBJ2-3, reads DVKVTQSSRYLVKRTGEKVFLECVQDMDHENMFWYRQDPGLGLRLIYFSYDVKMKEKGDIPEGYSVSREKKERFSLILESASTNQTSMYLCASSLAGGRTDTQYFGPGTRLTVL.

The rearrangement joins TRBV5-5 to TRBJ2-4, with no clear D. Trimming took 0 bases from V and 9 from J, leaving 10 bases between them. This CDR3 region has 13 residues. The germline V gene has CDR1 SGHKS and CDR2 YYEKEE (reference sequence). The CDR3 region is CASSLVTYVIQYF. The CDR3 DNA reads as TGTGCCAGCAGCTTGGTTACCTACGTCATTCAGTACTTC.

This clone showed up just once. The J gene is TRBJ2-7, the V gene TRBV19; TRBD2 agrees at 10 bases. The CDR3 length is 15 residues. J was trimmed by 5 bases and V by 0 bases; bases with no gene match: 4. Germline V gene data show CDR1 as LNHDA and CDR2 as SQIVND (reference sequence). The CDR3 DNA sequence: TGTGCCAGTAGTATAGAAGCGGGAGGGAGCCACGAGCAGTACTTC. This translates into CASSIEAGGSHEQYF.

V and J are TRBV28 and TRBJ1-2; D is ambiguous. The CDR3 runs to 14 residues. V was trimmed by 4 bases and J by 1 base, leaving 10 bases between them. The germline V gene encodes CDR1 MDHEN and CDR2 SYDVKM. The CDR3 region has the DNA TGTGCCAGCAGTTCAGTCCGACTTAACTATGGCTACACCTTC. It translates to CASSSVRLNYGYTF.

As for this clone: Other nucleotide sequences in the sample specify the same CDR3. The rearrangement uses TRBV5-1 and TRBJ2-7; 8 bases agree with TRBD1. Germline trimming cut 4 bases from V and 4 bases from J; bases unmatched to any gene: 1. This CDR3 spans 12 amino acids. CDR1 SGHRS and CDR2 YFSETQ come from the germline V gene. CDR3 residues: CASSRQGYEQYF. The CDR3 coding sequence is TGCGCCAGCAGCAGACAGGGGTACGAGCAGTACTTC.

The V and J genes are TRBV18 and TRBJ2-1; 8 bases are a match to TRBD1. This CDR3 spans 12 amino acids. V shed 6 bases, J shed 10 bases, and the junction held 5 bases outside the gene matches. The germline V gene has CDR1 KGHSH and CDR2 LQKENI. The CDR3 is CASSPDRAEQFF. DNA of the CDR3: TGTGCCAGCTCTCCGGACAGGGCAGAGCAGTTCTTC.

The CDR3 coding sequence is TGTGCCAGCAGTTCCCGGCGTACACAAGAGACCCAGTACTTC. Protein: CASSSRRTQETQYF. The chain couples TRBV2 to TRBJ2-5; no clear D gene. CDR3 length: 14 amino acids. The V end lost 5 bases, the J end lost 2 bases, and 12 bases lay between the germline ends. The germline gives CDR1 SNHLY, CDR2 FYNNEI.

Only a few counts were recorded for this clone. This chain's CDR3 is CASSRLGGGEQFF. The CDR3 coding sequence is TGTGCCAGCAGCCGTCTGGGTGGTGGTGAGCAGTTCTTC. The rearrangement uses TRBV7-3 and TRBJ2-1; no definite D call. The germline V gene encodes CDR1 SGHTA and CDR2 FQGTGA. This CDR3 has 13 amino acids. V shed 5 bases and J shed 9 bases, with 14 bases lying between them.

The gene calls are TRBV7-3 and TRBJ2-7; D is possibly TRBD2 (5 bases). This CDR3 contains 14 residues. V lost 3 bases to trimming and J lost 0 bases, with 9 bases between them. Germline loops: CDR1 SGHTA, CDR2 FQGTGA. CDR3 loop: CASSLGGHSYEQYF. In nucleotides, the CDR3 is TGTGCCAGCAGCTTGGGCGGGCACTCCTACGAGCAGTACTTC.

This clone was seen once. The chain couples TRBV5-8 to TRBJ2-3; D remains unclear. Germline V gene data show CDR1 as SGHTS and CDR2 as YDEGEE. Trimming pared 7 bases from V and 0 bases from J, leaving 12 bases between. The CDR3 spans 14 residues. The DNA for the CDR3 is TGTGCCAGCGGTGACTGGGCTAGCACAGATACGCAGTATTTT. Its protein is CASGDWASTDTQYF.

The chain couples TRBV18 to TRBJ2-7, with D possibly TRBD2 on 8 matching bases. This CDR3 spans 14 amino acids. The germline V gene encodes CDR1 KGHSH and CDR2 LQKENI. V was pared by 6 bases and J by 4 bases, with 16 bases between. CDR3 sequence (DNA): TGTGCCAGCTCCGGGGGGGACAGACTTTACGAGCAGTACTTC. It specifies CASSGGDRLYEQYF.

The chain couples TRBV28 to TRBJ2-7; 9 bases line up with TRBD1. Germline values: CDR1 MDHEN, CDR2 SYDVKM. Trimming removed 8 bases from V and 7 bases from J; junction bases left unmatched: 9. The CDR3 has 13 residues. The CDR3 region has the DNA TGTGCCAGCCTCAGGACAGGGGATTGGGAGCAGTACTTC. Translating gives CASLRTGDWEQYF.

CDR3 sequence: CASSSGLVIEETQYF. The CDR3 bases are TGCGCCAGCAGCTCGGGGCTGGTAATAGAAGAGACCCAGTACTTC. V usage is TRBV5-1 and J usage is TRBJ2-5; the D call may be TRBD1 or TRBD2 (5 bases each). V shed 3 bases and J shed 3 bases, with 15 bases lying between them. The CDR3 has 15 amino acids. Germline CDR1 is SGHRS and CDR2 is YFSETQ.

The chain carries TRBV28 and TRBJ2-7; 7 nucleotides line up with TRBD1. J lost 1 base, V lost 5 bases, and 8 bases had no gene match. The CDR3 totals 15 residues. Germline assignment: CDR1 MDHEN and CDR2 SYDVKM. The CDR3 coding sequence is TGTGCCAGCAGTACAGGGGAACTCCATTCCTACGAGCAGTACTTC. Protein product: CASSTGELHSYEQYF.

About this clone itself: The sample holds other DNA sequences that translate to the same CDR3. The chain is built from TRBV2 and TRBJ2-5; D uncertain. Germline CDR1 reads SNHLY; CDR2 reads FYNNEI. CDR3 length: 11 amino acids. V lost 3 bases and J lost 5, with 4 bases in between. CDR3 nucleotides: TGTGCCAGCAGTGAGTGGGAGACCCAGTACTTC. It codes for CASSEWETQYF.

The V gene is TRBV7-2, the J gene TRBJ2-5; D unresolved. V was trimmed by 7 bases and J by 2 bases, leaving 11 bases between them. CDR1 is SGHTA and CDR2 is FQGNSA in the germline V gene. The CDR3 consists of 13 residues. The CDR3 reads CASTLITQETQYF. CDR3 in DNA: TGTGCCAGCACCTTGATTACGCAAGAGACCCAGTACTTC.